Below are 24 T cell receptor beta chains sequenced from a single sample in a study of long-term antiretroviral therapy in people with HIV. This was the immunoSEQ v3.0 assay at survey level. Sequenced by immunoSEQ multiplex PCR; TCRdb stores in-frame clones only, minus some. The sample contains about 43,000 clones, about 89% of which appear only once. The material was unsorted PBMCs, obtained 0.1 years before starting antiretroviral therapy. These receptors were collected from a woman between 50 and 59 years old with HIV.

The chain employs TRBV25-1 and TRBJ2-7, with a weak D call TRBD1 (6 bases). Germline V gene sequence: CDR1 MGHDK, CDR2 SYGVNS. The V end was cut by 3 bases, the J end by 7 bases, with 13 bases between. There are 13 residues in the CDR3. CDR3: CASSEPGTLEQYF. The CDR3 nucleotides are TGTGCCAGCAGTGAGCCCGGGACACTAGAGCAGTACTTC.

CDR3 loop: CASGLVAQGYFPNEQFF. In DNA, the CDR3 is TGTGCTAGTGGTTTGGTAGCACAGGGATATTTTCCGAATGAGCAGTTCTTC. The chain is built from TRBV12-5 and TRBJ2-1; the D gene is possibly TRBD1 (6 bases). V was cut by 0 bases and J by 7 bases, with 19 bases left in between. Germline lookup yields CDR1 LGHNT and CDR2 FRNRAP. The CDR3 has 17 residues.

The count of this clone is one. CDR3 protein: CASSLEGLVKETQYF. The DNA of the CDR3 is TGCGCCAGCAGCTTGGAGGGACTGGTGAAAGAGACCCAGTACTTC. The chain uses TRBV5-1 and TRBJ2-5; TRBD2 is a possible D gene (6 bases). CDR3 length: 15 residues. Germline V CDR1 and CDR2: SGHRS, YFSETQ. V was clipped by 0 bases and J by 3 bases, with 12 bases between them.

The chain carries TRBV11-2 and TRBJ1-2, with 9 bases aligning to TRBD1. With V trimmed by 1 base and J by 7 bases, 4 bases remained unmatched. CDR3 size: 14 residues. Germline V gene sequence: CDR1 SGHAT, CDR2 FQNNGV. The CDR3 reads CASSLALTGGGYTF. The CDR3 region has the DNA TGTGCCAGCAGCTTAGCTTTGACAGGGGGTGGCTACACCTTC.

The DNA for the CDR3 is TGCGCCAGCAGCGTTACGGACAGGGGGACAGATACGCAGTATTTT. It is translated as CASSVTDRGTDTQYF. The rearrangement joins TRBV5-1 to TRBJ2-3; 10 bases match TRBD1. Germline V gene data show CDR1 as SGHRS and CDR2 as YFSETQ. This CDR3 is built from 15 residues. Trimming cost V 4 bases and J 3 bases; bases outside gene matches: 5.

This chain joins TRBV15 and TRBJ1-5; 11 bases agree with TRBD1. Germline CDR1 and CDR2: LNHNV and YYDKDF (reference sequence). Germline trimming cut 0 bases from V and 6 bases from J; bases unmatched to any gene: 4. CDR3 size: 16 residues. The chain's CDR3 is CATSREGQGAGQPQHF. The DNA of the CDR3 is TGTGCCACCAGCAGAGAAGGACAGGGGGCAGGTCAGCCCCAGCATTTT.

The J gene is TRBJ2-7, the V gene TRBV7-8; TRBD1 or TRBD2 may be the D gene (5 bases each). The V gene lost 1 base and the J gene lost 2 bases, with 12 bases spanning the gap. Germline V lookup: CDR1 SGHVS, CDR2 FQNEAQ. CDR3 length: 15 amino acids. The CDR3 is CASSLGPGRTYEQYF. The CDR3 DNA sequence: TGTGCCAGCAGCTTAGGACCGGGACGGACCTACGAGCAGTACTTC.

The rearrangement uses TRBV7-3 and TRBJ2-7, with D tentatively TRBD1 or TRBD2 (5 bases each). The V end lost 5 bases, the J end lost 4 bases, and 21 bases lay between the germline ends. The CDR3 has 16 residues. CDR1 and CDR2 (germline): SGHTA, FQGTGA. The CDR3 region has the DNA TGTGCCAGCAGCACTCGGGACCAGATAGAAGGGTACGAGCAGTACTTC. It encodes CASSTRDQIEGYEQYF.

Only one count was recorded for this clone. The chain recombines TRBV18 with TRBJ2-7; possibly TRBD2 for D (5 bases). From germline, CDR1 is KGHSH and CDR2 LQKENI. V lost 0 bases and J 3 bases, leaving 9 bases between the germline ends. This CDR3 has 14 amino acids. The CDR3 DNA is TGTGCCAGCTCACCACCTCGGGGTATCTACGAGCAGTACTTC. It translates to CASSPPRGIYEQYF.

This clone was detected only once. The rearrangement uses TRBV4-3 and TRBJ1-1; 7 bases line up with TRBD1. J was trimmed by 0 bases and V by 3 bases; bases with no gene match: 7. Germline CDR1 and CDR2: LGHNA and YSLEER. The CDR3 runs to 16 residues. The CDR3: CASSQGQSLMNTEAFF. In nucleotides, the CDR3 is TGCGCCAGCAGCCAGGGACAGTCTCTCATGAACACTGAAGCTTTCTTT.

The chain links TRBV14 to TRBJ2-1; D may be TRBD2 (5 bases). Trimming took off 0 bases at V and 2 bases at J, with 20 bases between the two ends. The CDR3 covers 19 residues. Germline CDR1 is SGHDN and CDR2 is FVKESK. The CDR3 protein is CASSQEILVRPRAYNEQFF. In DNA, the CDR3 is TGTGCCAGCAGCCAAGAGATACTAGTGAGGCCCCGAGCCTACAATGAGCAGTTCTTC.

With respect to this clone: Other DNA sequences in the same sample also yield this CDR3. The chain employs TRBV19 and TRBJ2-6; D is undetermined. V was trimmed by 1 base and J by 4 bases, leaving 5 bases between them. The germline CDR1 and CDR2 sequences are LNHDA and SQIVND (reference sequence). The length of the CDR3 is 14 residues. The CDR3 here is CASSIGSGANVLTF. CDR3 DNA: TGTGCCAGTAGTATAGGGTCCGGGGCCAACGTCCTGACTTTC. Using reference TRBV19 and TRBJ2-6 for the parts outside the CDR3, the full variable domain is DGGITQSPKYLFRKEGQNVTLSCEQNLNHDAMYWYRQDPGQGLRLIYYSQIVNDFQKGDIAEGYSVSREKKESFPLTVTSAQKNPTAFYLCASSIGSGANVLTFGAGSRLTVL.

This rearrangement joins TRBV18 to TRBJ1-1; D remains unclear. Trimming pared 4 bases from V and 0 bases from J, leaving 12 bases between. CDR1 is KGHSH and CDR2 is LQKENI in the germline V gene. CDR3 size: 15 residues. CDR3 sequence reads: CASSRERAVNTEAFF. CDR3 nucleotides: TGTGCCAGCTCACGGGAAAGGGCCGTGAACACTGAAGCTTTCTTT.

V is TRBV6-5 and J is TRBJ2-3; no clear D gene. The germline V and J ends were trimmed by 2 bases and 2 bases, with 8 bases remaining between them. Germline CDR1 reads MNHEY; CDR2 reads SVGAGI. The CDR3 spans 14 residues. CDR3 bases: TGTGCCAGCAGTTACCCCGGAACCACAGATACGCAGTATTTT. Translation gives CASSYPGTTDTQYF.

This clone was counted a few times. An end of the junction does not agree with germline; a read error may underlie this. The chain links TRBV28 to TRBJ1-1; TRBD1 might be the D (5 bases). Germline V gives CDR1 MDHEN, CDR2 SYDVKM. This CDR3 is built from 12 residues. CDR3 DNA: TGTGCCAGCAACATTCGGGACCAGCTGGTTGACTTT. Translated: CASNIRDQLVDF. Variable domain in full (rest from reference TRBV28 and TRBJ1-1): DVKVTQSSRYLVKRTGEKVFLECVQDMDHENMFWYRQDPGLGLRLIYFSYDVKMKEKGDIPEGYSVSREKKERFSLILESASTNQTSMYLCASNIRDQLVDFGQGTRLTVV.

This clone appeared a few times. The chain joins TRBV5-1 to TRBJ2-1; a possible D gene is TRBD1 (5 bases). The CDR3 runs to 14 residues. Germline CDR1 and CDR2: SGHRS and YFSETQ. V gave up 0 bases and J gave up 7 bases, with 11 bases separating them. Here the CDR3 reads CASSLEGVGNEQFF. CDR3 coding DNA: TGCGCCAGCAGCTTGGAAGGGGTTGGGAATGAGCAGTTCTTC.

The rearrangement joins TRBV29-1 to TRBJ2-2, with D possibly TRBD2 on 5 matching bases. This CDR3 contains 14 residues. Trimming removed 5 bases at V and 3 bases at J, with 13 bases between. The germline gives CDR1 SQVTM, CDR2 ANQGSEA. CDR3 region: CSVQVGSDTGELFF. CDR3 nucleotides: TGCAGCGTTCAAGTGGGGAGCGACACCGGGGAGCTGTTTTTT.

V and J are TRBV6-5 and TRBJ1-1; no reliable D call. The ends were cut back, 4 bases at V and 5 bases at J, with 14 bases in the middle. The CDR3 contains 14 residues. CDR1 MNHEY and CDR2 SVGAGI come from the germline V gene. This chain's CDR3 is CASSSYLETTEAFF. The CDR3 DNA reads TGTGCCAGCAGTTCCTACCTCGAGACGACTGAAGCTTTCTTT.

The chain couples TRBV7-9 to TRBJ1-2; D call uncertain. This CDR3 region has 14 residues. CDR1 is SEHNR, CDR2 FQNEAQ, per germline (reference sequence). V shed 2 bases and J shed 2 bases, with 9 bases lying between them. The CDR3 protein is CASSLIGQNYGYTF. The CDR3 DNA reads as TGTGCCAGCAGCTTAATAGGGCAGAACTATGGCTACACCTTC.

This chain's CDR3 is CASSYGLAGRNEQFF. The CDR3 coding sequence is TGCGCCAGCAGCTACGGACTAGCGGGGAGGAATGAGCAGTTCTTC. The chain is built from TRBV5-1 and TRBJ2-1, with 12 bases matching TRBD2. This CDR3 is built from 15 residues. Losses at the gene ends were 3 bases for V and 7 bases for J; bases not matched to a gene: 5. Germline CDR1 and CDR2: SGHRS and YFSETQ.

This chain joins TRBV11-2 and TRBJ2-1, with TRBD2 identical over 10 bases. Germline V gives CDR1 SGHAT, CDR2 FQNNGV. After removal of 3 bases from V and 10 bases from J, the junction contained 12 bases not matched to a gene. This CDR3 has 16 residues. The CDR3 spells CASSFSIAGGAEEQFF. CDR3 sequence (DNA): TGTGCCAGCAGCTTCTCTATAGCGGGGGGCGCCGAAGAGCAGTTCTTC. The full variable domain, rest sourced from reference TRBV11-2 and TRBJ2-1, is EAGVAQSPRYKIIEKRQSVAFWCNPISGHATLYWYQQILGQGPKLLIQFQNNGVVDDSQLPKDRFSAERLKGVDSTLKIQPAKLEDSAVYLCASSFSIAGGAEEQFFGPGTRLTVL.

CDR3 in DNA: TGCGCCAGCAGCTTGGGGGCGGCAGAGAACACTGAAGCTTTCTTT. Translating gives CASSLGAAENTEAFF. This rearrangement joins TRBV5-1 to TRBJ1-1; D is uncertain. In germline, CDR1 is SGHRS, CDR2 YFSETQ. V was pared by 0 bases and J by 1 base, with 10 bases between. The CDR3 extends over 15 amino acids. Full variable domain (rest looked up from reference TRBV5-1 and TRBJ1-1): KAGVTQTPRYLIKTRGQQVTLSCSPISGHRSVSWYQQTPGQGLQFLFEYFSETQRNKGNFPGRFSGRQFSNSRSEMNVSTLELGDSALYLCASSLGAAENTEAFFGQGTRLTVV.

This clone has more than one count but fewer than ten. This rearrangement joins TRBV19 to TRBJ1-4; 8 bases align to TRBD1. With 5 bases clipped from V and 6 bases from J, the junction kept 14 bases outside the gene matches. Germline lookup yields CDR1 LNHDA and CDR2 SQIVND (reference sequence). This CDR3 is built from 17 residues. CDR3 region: CASSLPPFRGRDEKLFF. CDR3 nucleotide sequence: TGTGCCAGTAGTTTGCCTCCTTTCAGGGGGCGGGATGAAAAACTGTTTTTT.

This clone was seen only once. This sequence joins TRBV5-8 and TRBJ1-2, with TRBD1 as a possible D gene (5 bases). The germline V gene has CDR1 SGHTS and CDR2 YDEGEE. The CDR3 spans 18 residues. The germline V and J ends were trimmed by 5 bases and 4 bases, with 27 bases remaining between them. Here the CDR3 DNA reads TGTGCCAGCAGTCTCTACGCAGGGACCGGGACTCCAATCTATGGCTACACCTTC. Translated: CASSLYAGTGTPIYGYTF.